Below are 4 T cell receptor beta chains sequenced from a single sample in a study of cytomegalovirus exposure and HLA in healthy donors. Primers for the PCR totalled 60 Vbeta and 13 Jbeta. TCRdb keeps only in-frame clones here, not all; method: immunoSEQ multiplex PCR. Among some 130,000 clones listed, about 70% were seen once. Material: PBMCs. These receptors came from a woman in her forties in good health and CMV-seronegative.

J is TRBJ2-7 and V is TRBV2, with 9 bases fitting TRBD1. Germline V gives CDR1 SNHLY, CDR2 FYNNEI. The CDR3 covers 14 residues. V was pared by 11 bases and J by 1 base, with 9 bases of the junction left unmatched. The chain's CDR3 is CAVIRDRDSYEQYF. The CDR3 DNA is TGTGCCGTGATCCGGGACAGGGATTCCTACGAGCAGTACTTC.

The chain couples TRBV7-9 to TRBJ2-7; no firm D call. Germline CDR1 reads SEHNR; CDR2 reads FQNEAQ (reference sequence). V lost 0 bases, J lost 3 bases, and 6 bases lay in between. The CDR3 length is 13 residues. The CDR3 coding sequence is TGTGCCAGCAGCTTAGCCGGGTTCTACGAGCAGTACTTC. Residues: CASSLAGFYEQYF.

This clone came up once. The chain recombines TRBV18 with TRBJ1-1; perhaps TRBD1 as D (5 bases). Germline assignment: CDR1 KGHSH and CDR2 LQKENI. This CDR3 is 15 amino acids long. V was pared by 0 bases and J by 6 bases, with 14 bases between. CDR3 nucleotide sequence: TGTGCCAGCTCACCACCGTCTTGGCAGGGCGCTGAAGCTTTCTTT. It specifies CASSPPSWQGAEAFF.

The rearrangement links TRBV7-3 to TRBJ1-6; D uncertain. CDR3 length: 13 residues. Deletions cut 0 bases from V and 7 bases from J, with 4 bases between. CDR1 and CDR2 from the germline V gene are SGHTA and FQGTGA. CDR3 in amino acids: CASSLTVNSPLHF. CDR3 DNA sequence: TGTGCCAGCAGCTTAACCGTGAATTCACCCCTCCACTTT.